Listed below are T cell receptor beta chains from one sample, sequenced in a study of CD8 T cells in Susac syndrome. TCRdb recomputed calls from the immunoSEQ multiplex PCR reads with MiXCR, one row per CDR3 protein. The table records roughly 130,000 distinct CDR3 sequences, 85% to 95% of them present only once. The material sequenced was CD4+ T cells from PBMCs. Receptors were obtained from a human donor with multiple sclerosis. Both conserved end residues are part of each CDR3. The order of the fields is V gene, clone size, J gene, D gene, CDR3 DNA, CDR3 protein. A D gene is named only where the DNA matches it firmly. Only part of the rows carry a size: once, few, many, or a class if the clone is expanded.

v_gene: TRBV5-1; abundance: .; j_gene: TRBJ2-7; d_gene: .; CDR3nt: TGCGCCAGCAGCTTGGAAGTGGGGGCGAACTACGAGCAGTACTTC; CDR3aa: CASSLEVGANYEQYF
v_gene: TRBV7-8; abundance: .; j_gene: TRBJ2-3; d_gene: TRBD2; CDR3nt: TGTGCCAGCAGCTTCAGGACTAGCGAGGATACGCAGTATTTT; CDR3aa: CASSFRTSEDTQYF
v_gene: TRBV5-4; abundance: .; j_gene: TRBJ2-1; d_gene: TRBD2; CDR3nt: TGTGCCAGCACCCGACTAGCGGGTCTGGACAATGAGCAGTTCTTC; CDR3aa: CASTRLAGLDNEQFF
v_gene: TRBV5-6; abundance: .; j_gene: TRBJ2-5; d_gene: .; CDR3nt: TGTGCCAGCAGCTTGGGACGCAATCACTTTGGCTCTAAGACCCAGTACTTC; CDR3aa: CASSLGRNHFGSKTQYF
v_gene: TRBV29-1; abundance: .; j_gene: TRBJ1-1; d_gene: .; CDR3nt: TGCAGCATTCGGGACACGCGAAACACTGAAGCTTTCTTT; CDR3aa: CSIRDTRNTEAFF
v_gene: TRBV6-2/TRBV6-3; abundance: .; j_gene: TRBJ2-7; d_gene: TRBD1; CDR3nt: TGTGCCAGCAGTCCCGGGACAGGGAGAGCCTACGAGCAGTACTTC; CDR3aa: CASSPGTGRAYEQYF
v_gene: TRBV30; abundance: .; j_gene: TRBJ1-4; d_gene: .; CDR3nt: TGTGCCTGGAAGGCGGGGCCGACGAGAGAAAAACTGTTTTTT; CDR3aa: CAWKAGPTREKLFF
v_gene: TRBV19; abundance: .; j_gene: TRBJ1-2; d_gene: .; CDR3nt: TGTGCCAGTAGTACAGGCGGCAGGGATAGCTATGGCTACACCTTC; CDR3aa: CASSTGGRDSYGYTF
v_gene: TRBV4-1; abundance: .; j_gene: TRBJ1-1; d_gene: .; CDR3nt: TGCGCCAGCAGCCAAGATCGGACCCTACGATCGAACACTGAAGCTTTCTTT; CDR3aa: CASSQDRTLRSNTEAFF
v_gene: TRBV12-3/TRBV12-4; abundance: few; j_gene: TRBJ2-7; d_gene: .; CDR3nt: TGTGCCAGCAGTTTGTTGCCCTACGAGCAGTACTTC; CDR3aa: CASSLLPYEQYF
v_gene: TRBV27; abundance: .; j_gene: TRBJ1-6; d_gene: .; CDR3nt: TGTGCCAGCAGTGCAGAAGGGAGCTCCTATAATTCACCCCTCCACTTT; CDR3aa: CASSAEGSSYNSPLHF
v_gene: TRBV20-1; abundance: once; j_gene: TRBJ2-1; d_gene: .; CDR3nt: TGCAGTGTATCGGGACGGGGCAATGAGCAGTTCTTC; CDR3aa: CSVSGRGNEQFF
v_gene: TRBV20-1; abundance: .; j_gene: TRBJ1-1; d_gene: .; CDR3nt: TGCAGTGCTAGAGTATGGACAGCTGGGCTGAACACTGAAGCTTTCTTT; CDR3aa: CSARVWTAGLNTEAFF
v_gene: TRBV9; abundance: .; j_gene: TRBJ1-2; d_gene: .; CDR3nt: TGTGCCAGCAGCGTTGGGGGCTATGGCTACACCTTC; CDR3aa: CASSVGGYGYTF
v_gene: TRBV12-3/TRBV12-4; abundance: .; j_gene: TRBJ2-3; d_gene: .; CDR3nt: TGTGCCAGCAGTCCGGTGGGGGGATTCACAGATACGCAGTATTTT; CDR3aa: CASSPVGGFTDTQYF
v_gene: TRBV20-1; abundance: .; j_gene: TRBJ1-5; d_gene: .; CDR3nt: TGCAGTGTAGGGCAGAGTCGGGGCAATCAGCCCCAGCATTTT; CDR3aa: CSVGQSRGNQPQHF
v_gene: TRBV3-1; abundance: once; j_gene: TRBJ2-3; d_gene: .; CDR3nt: TGTGCCAGCAGCCCTACGGGCCGCACAGATACGCAGTATTTT; CDR3aa: CASSPTGRTDTQYF
v_gene: TRBV4-1; abundance: .; j_gene: TRBJ2-7; d_gene: TRBD1; CDR3nt: TGCGCCAGCAGCACACCGGGACAGGGGTTCCCCCCTCGGGACGAGCAGTACTTC; CDR3aa: CASSTPGQGFPPRDEQYF
v_gene: TRBV11-2; abundance: .; j_gene: TRBJ2-7; d_gene: .; CDR3nt: TGTGCCAGCAGCTTGGCCGGCTCGGGGGTGGGAAACGAGCAGTACTTC; CDR3aa: CASSLAGSGVGNEQYF
v_gene: TRBV6-5; abundance: .; j_gene: TRBJ1-6; d_gene: .; CDR3nt: TGTGCCAGCAGTTCAGGGAGCTCCTATAATTCACCCCTCCACTTT; CDR3aa: CASSSGSSYNSPLHF
v_gene: TRBV4-1; abundance: .; j_gene: TRBJ2-7; d_gene: .; CDR3nt: TGCGCCAGCAGCCTCGACAGTGAATTCTCCTACGAGCAGTACTTC; CDR3aa: CASSLDSEFSYEQYF
v_gene: TRBV5-6; abundance: .; j_gene: TRBJ2-7; d_gene: .; CDR3nt: TGTGCCAGCAGCCAGACCCCATACTGGGAACTTACCTACGAGCAGTACTTC; CDR3aa: CASSQTPYWELTYEQYF
v_gene: TRBV5-4; abundance: .; j_gene: TRBJ2-1; d_gene: .; CDR3nt: TGTGCCAGCAGCCGCTGGACTGGGACGGGCGATGAGCAGTTCTTC; CDR3aa: CASSRWTGTGDEQFF
v_gene: TRBV2; abundance: .; j_gene: TRBJ2-1; d_gene: .; CDR3nt: TGTGCCAGCAGTGGGTCCCATGAGCAGTTCTTC; CDR3aa: CASSGSHEQFF
v_gene: TRBV7-3; abundance: .; j_gene: TRBJ2-2; d_gene: TRBD1; CDR3nt: TGTGCCAGCAGCAAAACCGGGACAGGGGTCGGGGAGCTGTTTTTT; CDR3aa: CASSKTGTGVGELFF
v_gene: TRBV7-9; abundance: .; j_gene: TRBJ2-3; d_gene: .; CDR3nt: TGTGCCACGGGGACACCAACAGATACGCAGTATTTT; CDR3aa: CATGTPTDTQYF
v_gene: TRBV20-1; abundance: .; j_gene: TRBJ2-1; d_gene: .; CDR3nt: TGCAGTGCTAGAGGGGAGAGGGTCTACAATGAGCAGTTCTTC; CDR3aa: CSARGERVYNEQFF
v_gene: TRBV27; abundance: .; j_gene: TRBJ1-1; d_gene: TRBD1; CDR3nt: TGTGCCAGCAGTTTGGACAGGGGGCAGACTGAAGCTTTCTTT; CDR3aa: CASSLDRGQTEAFF
v_gene: TRBV20-1; abundance: .; j_gene: TRBJ2-5; d_gene: TRBD1; CDR3nt: TGCAGTGCTAGAGACCAAACCGGGACAGGGAAAGAGACCCAGTACTTC; CDR3aa: CSARDQTGTGKETQYF
v_gene: TRBV28; abundance: .; j_gene: TRBJ1-1; d_gene: .; CDR3nt: TGTGCCAGCAGTTCTGCGAACACTGAAGCTTTCTTT; CDR3aa: CASSSANTEAFF
v_gene: TRBV19; abundance: .; j_gene: TRBJ2-7; d_gene: TRBD1; CDR3nt: TGTGCCAGTAGTATGAGGGGGCAGGGAAACGAGCAGTACTTC; CDR3aa: CASSMRGQGNEQYF
v_gene: TRBV5-4; abundance: .; j_gene: TRBJ2-5; d_gene: .; CDR3nt: TGTGCCAGCAGCTTGGGGCAGGGTAGGGAAGAGACCCAGTACTTC; CDR3aa: CASSLGQGREETQYF
v_gene: TRBV7-9; abundance: .; j_gene: TRBJ2-1; d_gene: TRBD2; CDR3nt: TGTGCCAGCAGCCCCCACACTAGCGGGAGCATCTACAATGAGCAGTTCTTC; CDR3aa: CASSPHTSGSIYNEQFF
v_gene: TRBV6-1; abundance: .; j_gene: TRBJ1-5; d_gene: .; CDR3nt: TGTGCCAGCAGTGACCGATACGAACAGCCCCAGCATTTT; CDR3aa: CASSDRYEQPQHF
v_gene: TRBV9; abundance: .; j_gene: TRBJ2-3; d_gene: .; CDR3nt: TGTGCCAGCAGCATCCAGGGGCGGGAAGATACGCAGTATTTT; CDR3aa: CASSIQGREDTQYF
v_gene: TRBV12-3/TRBV12-4; abundance: .; j_gene: TRBJ2-7; d_gene: TRBD1; CDR3nt: TGTGCCAGCAGCCAACTCGGGACAGCCAATTACGAGCAGTACTTC; CDR3aa: CASSQLGTANYEQYF
v_gene: TRBV14; abundance: .; j_gene: TRBJ1-4; d_gene: .; CDR3nt: TGTGCCAGCAGCCTTGACCCGGATGAAAAACTGTTTTTT; CDR3aa: CASSLDPDEKLFF
v_gene: TRBV4-3; abundance: .; j_gene: TRBJ2-5; d_gene: .; CDR3nt: TGCGCCAGCAGCCAAGATAAGGGTGGGACCCAGTACTTC; CDR3aa: CASSQDKGGTQYF
v_gene: TRBV28; abundance: .; j_gene: TRBJ1-1; d_gene: .; CDR3nt: TGTGCCAGTCTCCCGCTGGACAGCCTGAACACTGAAGCTTTCTTT; CDR3aa: CASLPLDSLNTEAFF
v_gene: TRBV25-1; abundance: .; j_gene: TRBJ2-1; d_gene: .; CDR3nt: TGTGCCAGCAGTGGGACAGCCTACAATGAGCAGTTCTTC; CDR3aa: CASSGTAYNEQFF
v_gene: TRBV4-3; abundance: once; j_gene: TRBJ2-1; d_gene: .; CDR3nt: TGCGCCAGCAGCCACGGACTCGTCAATGAGCAGTTCTTC; CDR3aa: CASSHGLVNEQFF
v_gene: TRBV29-1; abundance: .; j_gene: TRBJ1-2; d_gene: .; CDR3nt: TGCAGCGTTCGATTAACCGGGAGACTCTATGGCTACACCTTC; CDR3aa: CSVRLTGRLYGYTF
v_gene: TRBV3-1; abundance: once; j_gene: TRBJ1-6; d_gene: TRBD1; CDR3nt: TGTGCCAGCAGCCAAGGTGTCCCCAGGGGGACTCCTAGCTCCTATAATTCACCCCTCCACTTT; CDR3aa: CASSQGVPRGTPSSYNSPLHF
v_gene: TRBV3-1; abundance: .; j_gene: TRBJ2-5; d_gene: .; CDR3nt: TGTGCCAGCAGACCCCTTCCCGGACAGAGAGAGACCCAGTACTTC; CDR3aa: CASRPLPGQRETQYF
v_gene: TRBV3-1; abundance: .; j_gene: TRBJ2-1; d_gene: TRBD2; CDR3nt: TGTGCCAGCAGCCAAGAGGGGGGGACGGCGGAGCAGTTCTTC; CDR3aa: CASSQEGGTAEQFF
v_gene: TRBV6-5; abundance: .; j_gene: TRBJ2-7; d_gene: TRBD2; CDR3nt: TGTGCCAGCAAGGCCCTTAGCGGGGACTACTACGAGCAGTACTTC; CDR3aa: CASKALSGDYYEQYF
v_gene: TRBV20-1; abundance: .; j_gene: TRBJ1-2; d_gene: TRBD1; CDR3nt: TGCAGTGCTGGGACAGATGGCTACACCTTC; CDR3aa: CSAGTDGYTF
v_gene: TRBV12-3/TRBV12-4; abundance: .; j_gene: TRBJ2-7; d_gene: .; CDR3nt: TGTGCCAGCAGTTTAGATTCGGGGTTCGAGCAGTACTTC; CDR3aa: CASSLDSGFEQYF
v_gene: TRBV20-1; abundance: .; j_gene: TRBJ2-7; d_gene: TRBD2; CDR3nt: TGCAGTGCCCGCACCCCTAGCGGAACCTACGAGCAGTACTTC; CDR3aa: CSARTPSGTYEQYF
v_gene: TRBV4-1; abundance: .; j_gene: TRBJ2-4; d_gene: .; CDR3nt: TGCGCCAGCAGCCAGCGGGGCCTTCCAAACATTCAGTACTTC; CDR3aa: CASSQRGLPNIQYF
v_gene: TRBV28; abundance: .; j_gene: TRBJ1-2; d_gene: .; CDR3nt: TGTGCCAGCAGTTTAGAAATCGAGCGTCGCTACACCTTC; CDR3aa: CASSLEIERRYTF
v_gene: TRBV5-6; abundance: .; j_gene: TRBJ2-7; d_gene: TRBD1; CDR3nt: TGTGCCAGCAGCTTGGGGCACAGGGGGAACGAGCAGTACTTC; CDR3aa: CASSLGHRGNEQYF
v_gene: TRBV5-1; abundance: .; j_gene: TRBJ1-4; d_gene: .; CDR3nt: TGCGCCAGCAGCTTTGATGCAGGGGTGGGTGAAAAACTGTTTTTT; CDR3aa: CASSFDAGVGEKLFF
v_gene: TRBV20-1; abundance: .; j_gene: TRBJ2-5; d_gene: .; CDR3nt: TGCAGTGTCCTACCCATTAGCGAATACCAAGAGACCCAGTACTTC; CDR3aa: CSVLPISEYQETQYF
v_gene: TRBV29-1; abundance: .; j_gene: TRBJ2-7; d_gene: .; CDR3nt: TGCAGCGTGGGAGGGGGGACAGGACTCTACGAGCAGTACTTC; CDR3aa: CSVGGGTGLYEQYF
v_gene: TRBV6-2/TRBV6-3; abundance: .; j_gene: TRBJ2-7; d_gene: .; CDR3nt: TGTGCCAGCAGTTACCGATCAACGACTATAACGGGAGCCCCCTACGAGCAGTACTTC; CDR3aa: CASSYRSTTITGAPYEQYF